Shown below are 23 T cell receptor beta chains from a single sample sequenced in a study of PD-1 blockade in classical Hodgkin lymphoma. Stated time point: newly diagnosed, previously untreated cHL patient sample. Magnetic negative selection was used to purify CD4+ T cells from thawed PBMCs. TCRdb's copy holds only in-frame clones and misses some; the assay was immunoSEQ multiplex PCR. The table records around 15,000 clones, approximately 90% of them present only once. Sequenced material: CD4+ T cells from blood. Receptor source: a human donor with classical Hodgkin lymphoma.

The rearrangement uses TRBV30 and TRBJ2-1; D perhaps matches TRBD2 (8 bases). The CDR3 runs 14 residues. Trimming pared 3 bases from V and 9 bases from J, leaving 18 bases between. Germline CDR1 GTSNPN, CDR2 SVGIG (reference sequence). This CDR3 reads CAWRRGLAGGEQFF. The DNA of the CDR3 is TGTGCCTGGAGGAGGGGGCTAGCGGGTGGTGAGCAGTTCTTC.

The V gene is TRBV10-3, the J gene TRBJ2-2; the D is unclear. Germline V gives CDR1 ENHRY, CDR2 SYGVKD. Trimming pared 6 bases from V and 1 base from J, leaving 15 bases between. The CDR3 loop spans 16 amino acids. This chain's CDR3 is CAIRDDNEVNTGELFF. CDR3 in DNA: TGTGCCATCAGGGATGACAATGAGGTGAACACCGGGGAGCTGTTTTTT.

The V gene is TRBV29-1, the J gene TRBJ1-1, with D maybe TRBD1 (5 bases). CDR3 length: 12 residues. CDR1 and CDR2 from the germline V gene are SQVTM and ANQGSEA. Trimming removed 4 bases at V and 1 base at J, with 7 bases between. CDR3 sequence reads: CSVGQTNTEAFF. CDR3 bases: TGCAGCGTTGGACAGACGAACACTGAAGCTTTCTTT.

The rearrangement uses TRBV15 and TRBJ2-5; D is perhaps TRBD1 (5 bases). V lost 6 bases to trimming and J lost 3 bases, with 8 bases between them. The CDR3 covers 12 residues. Germline values: CDR1 LNHNV, CDR2 YYDKDF (reference sequence). The CDR3 DNA follows: TGTGCCACCAGAAAAGGGGAAGAGACCCAGTACTTC. It translates to CATRKGEETQYF.

The chain uses TRBV18 and TRBJ1-1; D is ambiguous. V was shortened by 2 bases and J by 1 base, with 14 bases between the two germline ends. Germline-derived CDR1 and CDR2 are KGHSH and LQKENI. The CDR3 loop spans 16 amino acids. This chain's CDR3 is CASSPTRTSGNTEAFF. In nucleotides, the CDR3 is TGTGCCAGCTCACCAACCCGTACCTCGGGGAACACTGAAGCTTTCTTT.

The chain links TRBV7-2 to TRBJ2-1; 10 positions match TRBD2. CDR1 and CDR2 (germline): SGHTA, FQGNSA. With V trimmed by 2 bases and J by 6 bases, 7 bases remained unmatched. This CDR3 contains 16 residues. As DNA, the CDR3 is TGTGCCAGCAGCTTATCTAGCGGGAGAGGGCTCAATGAGCAGTTCTTC. Protein product: CASSLSSGRGLNEQFF.

The V gene is TRBV6-5, the J gene TRBJ1-3; possibly TRBD1 for D (6 bases). Between the trimmed V and J ends, which lost 6 bases and 4 bases, there was a span of 13 bases. The CDR3 runs 14 residues. The germline gives CDR1 MNHEY, CDR2 SVGAGI. CDR3 coding DNA: TGTGCCAGCAGCATTGGAGGGGGAGGAAACACCATATATTTT. It translates to CASSIGGGGNTIYF.

This clone was seen a handful of times. The chain is built from TRBV10-3 and TRBJ1-2; 10 bases agree with TRBD1. After removal of 3 bases from V and 4 bases from J, the junction contained 5 bases not matched to a gene. The CDR3 consists of 15 residues. The V gene's germline CDR1 is ENHRY and CDR2 SYGVKD. CDR3 amino acids: CAISDQTGGVYGYTF. In nucleotides, the CDR3 is TGTGCCATCAGTGACCAGACAGGGGGCGTCTATGGCTACACCTTC.

The chain carries TRBV15 and TRBJ1-2; a possible D gene is TRBD1 (6 bases). Trimming left V 1 base short and J 3 bases short, with 15 bases between. The CDR3 length is 16 residues. Germline CDR1 LNHNV, CDR2 YYDKDF (reference sequence). The CDR3 DNA sequence: TGTGCCACCAGCAGAGGAAGGTCACCAGGGGACTATGGCTACACCTTC. Protein sequence: CATSRGRSPGDYGYTF.

The J gene is TRBJ1-4, the V gene TRBV9; possibly TRBD1 for D (5 bases). CDR1 and CDR2 (germline): SGDLS, YYNGEE. V lost 0 bases, J lost 2 bases, and 11 bases lay in between. There are 16 residues in the CDR3. CDR3 in DNA: TGTGCCAGCAGCGTAGAATCTGGGGACACTAATGAAAAACTGTTTTTT. This codes for CASSVESGDTNEKLFF.

This clone was observed a single time. The CDR3 DNA follows: TGTGCCAGCAGACCGGGACTAGCGGGATATGAGCAGTTCTTC. This gives the protein CASRPGLAGYEQFF. The V call is TRBV28, the J call TRBJ2-1, with TRBD2 identical over 13 bases. Looked up from germline, CDR1 is MDHEN and CDR2 is SYDVKM. This CDR3 is 14 amino acids long. Trimming cost V 6 bases and J 8 bases; bases outside gene matches: 4.

V and J are TRBV5-5 and TRBJ1-2; a weak D match, TRBD1 (6 bases). The germline V gene encodes CDR1 SGHKS and CDR2 YYEKEE (reference sequence). Trimming removed 0 bases at V and 3 bases at J, with 12 bases between. There are 15 residues in the CDR3. The CDR3 DNA reads TGTGCCAGCAGCTTGGTGGGGGGCGCCGACTATGGCTACACCTTC. Translated, it gives CASSLVGGADYGYTF.

The chain links TRBV5-8 to TRBJ1-5; D call uncertain. The CDR3 totals 12 residues. With 3 bases removed from V and 6 bases from J, the gap between germline ends came to 7 bases. The V gene's germline CDR1 is SGHTS and CDR2 YDEGEE. CDR3 bases: TGTGCCAGCAGCTCGTTCGTTCAGCCCCAGCATTTT. Translated, it gives CASSSFVQPQHF.

With respect to this clone: One end of the junction fails to match germline, which may point to a read error. This rearrangement joins TRBV7-2 to TRBJ1-2; 12 bases are shared with TRBD1. The CDR3 contains 15 residues. Looked up from germline, CDR1 is SGHTA and CDR2 is FQGNSA. CDR3 protein: CAGSLEGQGAKGYTF. For the CDR3, the DNA is TGTGCCGGCAGCTTAGAGGGACAGGGGGCGAAGGGCTACACCTTC.

This chain links TRBV6-1 with TRBJ1-5; D remains ambiguous. There are 15 residues in the CDR3. Trimming took off 5 bases at V and 5 bases at J, with 16 bases between the two ends. CDR1 and CDR2 from the germline V gene are MNHNS and SASEGT. The CDR3 spells CASSPGHGGDQPQHF. DNA of the CDR3: TGTGCCAGCAGTCCGGGCCACGGAGGCGATCAGCCCCAGCATTTT.

V and J are TRBV7-9 and TRBJ1-5; perhaps TRBD1 as D (6 bases). The CDR3 is 14 amino acids. Germline CDR1 and CDR2: SEHNR and FQNEAQ (reference sequence). V dropped 6 bases and J dropped 8 bases, with 17 bases sitting between them. CDR3 DNA: TGTGCCAGCAGTGGAGGGACAATAGGCGAGCCCCAGCATTTT. This gives the protein CASSGGTIGEPQHF.

This chain joins TRBV25-1 and TRBJ1-5; 8 nucleotides match TRBD1. Germline lookup yields CDR1 MGHDK and CDR2 SYGVNS. The CDR3 has 13 amino acids. V was clipped by 6 bases and J by 3 bases; unmatched bases: 1. CDR3 coding DNA: TGTGCCAGCAGGGGACAGGCCAATCAGCCCCAGCATTTT. It encodes CASRGQANQPQHF.

The rearrangement links TRBV7-2 to TRBJ2-5; D might be TRBD2 (7 bases). The V gene lost 1 base and the J gene lost 7 bases, with 16 bases spanning the gap. Germline V gene sequence: CDR1 SGHTA, CDR2 FQGNSA. The CDR3 is made up of 15 amino acids. CDR3 DNA sequence: TGTGCCAGCAGCTTAGGGACTAGGGGGAAAGGGACCCAGTACTTC. Protein: CASSLGTRGKGTQYF.

The CDR3 sequence is CASSVVGGGYTF. CDR3 nucleotide sequence: TGTGCCAGCAGCGTAGTCGGCGGGGGCTACACCTTC. The chain employs TRBV9 and TRBJ1-2; D not resolved. The CDR3 contains 12 residues. The V and J ends lost 0 bases and 8 bases respectively, with 8 bases between them. Per the germline V gene, CDR1 is SGDLS and CDR2 is YYNGEE.

The V gene is TRBV5-4, the J gene TRBJ1-6; D is perhaps TRBD1 (5 bases). This CDR3 has 15 residues. Trimming cost V 0 bases and J 7 bases, with 11 bases left between them. CDR1 is SGHNT, CDR2 YYREEE, per germline (reference sequence). The CDR3 nucleotides read TGTGCCAGCAGCTTGGACACCCAGGGCAATTCACCCCTCCACTTT. Its translation is CASSLDTQGNSPLHF.

J is TRBJ2-4 and V is TRBV19; no firm D call. This CDR3 spans 13 amino acids. Trimming shortened V by 6 bases and J by 1 base, and 7 bases separated the two germline ends. Germline loops: CDR1 LNHDA, CDR2 SQIVND (reference sequence). The CDR3 DNA is TGTGCCAGTAGAAATGAGGCCAAAAACATTCAGTACTTC. Translated, it gives CASRNEAKNIQYF. The variable domain in full, completed from reference TRBV19 and TRBJ2-4, reads DGGITQSPKYLFRKEGQNVTLSCEQNLNHDAMYWYRQDPGQGLRLIYYSQIVNDFQKGDIAEGYSVSREKKESFPLTVTSAQKNPTAFYLCASRNEAKNIQYFGAGTRLSVL.

The genes are TRBV7-3 and TRBJ2-5; 7 nucleotides match TRBD2. Germline lookup yields CDR1 SGHTA and CDR2 FQGTGA. V trimming: 5 bases; J trimming: 3 bases; junction bases outside the gene matches: 3. This CDR3 has 13 amino acids. The CDR3 region is CASSRGVKETQYF. As DNA, the CDR3 is TGTGCCAGCAGCCGGGGGGTCAAAGAGACCCAGTACTTC.

The rearrangement joins TRBV6-1 to TRBJ2-2; TRBD1 aligns across 8 bases. In germline, CDR1 is MNHNS, CDR2 SASEGT. The CDR3 extends over 15 amino acids. Trimming at V came to 1 base and at J to 5 bases, leaving 3 bases not matched to a gene. The DNA for the CDR3 is TGTGCCAGCAGTGAAGAGACAGGGGCTACCGGGGAGCTGTTTTTT. Encoded protein: CASSEETGATGELFF.